Each of the 9 T cell receptor beta chains below was sequenced from the same sample in a study of tumor-infiltrating lymphocytes in primary liver carcinoma. Starting material for RNA and DNA co-extraction consisted of roughly 20-34 mg of unsorted bulk tissue. A constant-region primer primed TCR beta cDNA synthesis from 450 to 550 ng of total RNA. ARM-PCR was slightly modified, and three nested multiplex PCR rounds with it gave rise to the TCR beta libraries. Researchers ran the first two PCR rounds for approximately 10 cycles each with TRBV1-TRBV30 forward primers and a C-beta reverse primer. One entry per CDR3 protein results from TCRdb running MiXCR on the multiplex PCR reads. The sample holds approximately 73,000 distinct CDR3 sequences, 71% seen once. The sequencing input was liver tumor tissue from sampling region 4. Subset: tumor region T4, right-lateral pole. Receptors originate from a woman aged 60-70 years with primary liver carcinoma and hepatitis B virus infection.

A remark on this clonotype: One end of the junction does not line up with germline, which may come from a read error. The rearrangement joins TRBV4-2 to TRBJ2-3, with unresolved D. The CDR3 contains 14 residues. Germline V gene lookup returns CDR1 LGHNA and CDR2 YNFKEQ. The CDR3 region is CASIQDGRQDTQYF. The CDR3 coding sequence is TGTGCCAGCATCCAAGATGGGCGGCAAGATACGCAATATTTT.

Details on this clonotype: A read error may produce the germline difference seen at one junction end. V usage is TRBV6-6 and J usage is TRBJ1-1; 7 nucleotides match TRBD1. This CDR3 is built from 16 residues. Germline V gene data show CDR1 as MNHNY and CDR2 as SVGAGI (reference sequence). The CDR3 sequence is CASSHSRTGLNIEAFF. The CDR3 coding sequence is TGTGCCAGCAGTCACTCAAGGACAGGTCTGAACATTGAAGCTTTCTTC.

In the case of this clonotype: Sequence at one end of the junction differs from germline and may be a read error. The chain recombines TRBV11-3 with TRBJ2-7; D could derive from TRBD1 or TRBD2 (6 bases each). The germline V gene has CDR1 SGHNT and CDR2 YENEEA. CDR3 size: 15 residues. The CDR3 DNA reads TGTACCAGCAGCTTAGAACAGGGCGGGGCCTGGGAGCGGTACTTC. This gives the protein CTSSLEQGGAWERYF.

Details on this clonotype: At one of its ends the junction is not consistent with the germline gene, which may arise from a read error. The CDR3 is CASSLRLAGGCNEQLF. CDR3 DNA sequence: TGTGCCAGCAGCTTGAGGCTGGCGGGAGGGTGCAATGAGCAGCTCTTC. V gene TRBV5-4 combines with J gene TRBJ2-1; 9 bases are a match to TRBD2. Germline CDR1 and CDR2: SGHNT and YYREEE (reference sequence). This CDR3 comprises 16 residues. The complete variable domain, with remaining parts taken from reference TRBV5-4 and TRBJ2-1, reads ETGVTQSPTHLIKTRGQQVTLRCSSQSGHNTVSWYQQALGQGPQFIFQYYREEENGRGNFPPRFSGLQFPNYSSELNVNALELDDSALYLCASSLRLAGGCNEQLFGPGTRLTVL.

This clonotype was observed at least ten times. J is TRBJ2-1 and V is TRBV10-3, with D hard to call. Germline V gene sequence: CDR1 ENHRY, CDR2 SYGVKD. The ends were cut back, 6 bases at V and 7 bases at J, with 16 bases in the middle. CDR3 length equals 14 residues. CDR3: CAISPFREINEQFF. The CDR3 DNA follows: TGTGCCATCAGCCCCTTTAGGGAAATAAATGAGCAGTTCTTC.

This clonotype was detected once. A much larger clone lies a single base off, so this may be a read error. This chain joins TRBV5-1 and TRBJ1-1, with a weak D call TRBD1 (6 bases). Germline CDR1 is SGHRS and CDR2 is YFSETQ. There are 15 residues in the CDR3. CDR3 protein: CVSSLGPGASTEAFF. The CDR3 DNA sequence: TGCGTCAGCAGCTTAGGTCCGGGGGCGTCCACTGAAGCTTTCTTT.

Regarding this clonotype: This may be a read error, as it is one base from a much larger clone. The chain recombines TRBV5-6 with TRBJ1-3, with D perhaps matching TRBD1 (5 bases). Trimming removed 4 bases at V and 2 bases at J, with 16 bases between. From germline, CDR1 is SGHDT and CDR2 YYEEEE. This CDR3 is built from 16 residues. This CDR3 is CASSLWMQGTGNTIYF. The CDR3 nucleotides read TGTGCCAGCAGCCTCTGGATGCAGGGTACTGGAAACACCATATATTTT. The whole variable domain, remainder taken from reference TRBV5-6 and TRBJ1-3, is DAGVTQSPTHLIKTRGQQVTLRCSPKSGHDTVSWYQQALGQGPQFIFQYYEEEERQRGNFPDRFSGHQFPNYSSELNVNALLLGDSALYLCASSLWMQGTGNTIYFGEGSWLTVV.

The chain couples TRBV11-2 to TRBJ2-1, with 14 bases matching TRBD2. CDR1 is SGHAT, CDR2 FQNNGV, per germline. The CDR3 runs 17 residues. Trimming cost V 5 bases and J 15 bases; bases outside gene matches: 18. Here the CDR3 reads CASSRRLAGGPGDEAFF. The CDR3, as DNA: TGTGCCAGCAGCAGGAGACTAGCGGGAGGGCCGGGCGATGAGGCGTTCTTC.

As for this clonotype: Germline and junction disagree at one end, which may indicate a read error. V and J are TRBV28 and TRBJ1-2, with 7 bases identical to TRBD1. The germline V gene encodes CDR1 MDHEN and CDR2 SYDVKM. The CDR3 contains 15 residues. The CDR3 nucleotides read TGCGCCAGGAGGGCGAGGACAGGTATTAACTATGGCTACACCTTC. Protein: CARRARTGINYGYTF.